Below, 19 T cell receptor beta chains from the same sample are listed, as sequenced in a study of blood T cell repertoires in COVID-19. Repertoires were generated with immunoSEQ multiplex PCR, while TCRdb's copy carries only in-frame clones and drops some. This sample has tens of thousands of clones, with around 76% found just once. The sample consisted of peripheral blood. The source of these receptors is a man aged 70-80 years with active or convalescent COVID-19.

V and J are TRBV28 and TRBJ2-4, with 7 bases matching TRBD1. Germline assignment: CDR1 MDHEN and CDR2 SYDVKM. V shed 6 bases, J shed 5 bases, and the junction held 7 bases outside the gene matches. The CDR3 is 14 residues long. CDR3 in DNA: TGTGCCAGCAGAATGTCCGGGACAGAAAACATTCAGTACTTC. Its translation: CASRMSGTENIQYF. Complete variable domain (other parts from reference TRBV28 and TRBJ2-4): DVKVTQSSRYLVKRTGEKVFLECVQDMDHENMFWYRQDPGLGLRLIYFSYDVKMKEKGDIPEGYSVSREKKERFSLILESASTNQTSMYLCASRMSGTENIQYFGAGTRLSVL.

This sequence joins TRBV2 and TRBJ1-1; perhaps TRBD1 as D (6 bases). Trimming stripped 8 bases from V and 0 bases from J, with 10 bases between. Looked up from germline, CDR1 is SNHLY and CDR2 is FYNNEI. There are 13 residues in the CDR3. As DNA, the CDR3 is TGTGCCAGCGGACAGCCATTGAACACTGAAGCTTTCTTT. It is translated as CASGQPLNTEAFF.

V gene TRBV2 combines with J gene TRBJ1-1; D not resolved. Trimming removed 2 bases at V and 1 base at J, with 8 bases between. Germline CDR1 is SNHLY and CDR2 is FYNNEI. This CDR3 is 14 amino acids long. The CDR3 is CASSENSPNTEAFF. CDR3 nucleotides: TGTGCCAGCAGTGAAAACAGTCCGAACACTGAAGCTTTCTTT.

The genes are TRBV11-2 and TRBJ2-2; 7 bases are a match to TRBD1. Germline V gives CDR1 SGHAT, CDR2 FQNNGV. Losses at the gene ends were 8 bases for V and 0 bases for J; bases not matched to a gene: 12. The CDR3 runs to 17 residues. The CDR3 protein is CASSFLSGTANTGELFF. As DNA, the CDR3 is TGTGCCAGCTCCTTTCTTTCCGGGACAGCGAACACCGGGGAGCTGTTTTTT.

This chain joins TRBV2 and TRBJ1-3; 10 nucleotides agree with TRBD1. Trimming took 6 bases from V and 2 from J; bases not matched to a gene: 4. This CDR3 comprises 15 residues. Germline CDR1 SNHLY, CDR2 FYNNEI. This chain's CDR3 is CASSGGTGAGNTIYF. The CDR3 DNA follows: TGTGCCAGCAGCGGTGGGACAGGGGCTGGAAACACCATATATTTT.

This clone appeared once. This sequence joins TRBV28 and TRBJ1-5; 7 bases are a match to TRBD1. The CDR3 spans 16 residues. The V gene end was trimmed by 8 bases and the J gene end by 3 bases; junction bases not matched to a gene: 13. Germline assignment: CDR1 MDHEN and CDR2 SYDVKM. The CDR3 sequence is CASLNYGTEDNQPQHF. In DNA form, the CDR3 reads TGTGCCAGCTTAAACTACGGGACAGAAGACAATCAGCCCCAGCATTTT.

This chain connects TRBV6-6 to TRBJ2-7; no clear D gene. The V end was cut by 8 bases, the J end by 4 bases, with 12 bases between. The CDR3 is 12 amino acids. Germline V gives CDR1 MNHNY, CDR2 SVGAGI (reference sequence). Here the CDR3 reads CASGVKVYEQYF. CDR3 nucleotide sequence: TGTGCCAGCGGAGTTAAGGTTTACGAGCAGTACTTC.

CDR3 coding DNA: TGTGCCAGCAGTTTTTTTAGGGGCACTGAAGCTTTCTTT. Translated, it gives CASSFFRGTEAFF. The J gene is TRBJ1-1, the V gene TRBV28; D is perhaps TRBD1 (5 bases). The germline gives CDR1 MDHEN, CDR2 SYDVKM. CDR3 length equals 13 residues. V was clipped by 3 bases and J by 4 bases, with 9 bases between them. Full variable domain (rest looked up from reference TRBV28 and TRBJ1-1): DVKVTQSSRYLVKRTGEKVFLECVQDMDHENMFWYRQDPGLGLRLIYFSYDVKMKEKGDIPEGYSVSREKKERFSLILESASTNQTSMYLCASSFFRGTEAFFGQGTRLTVV.

The CDR3 loop reads CASSAVNTEAFF. The CDR3 region has the DNA TGTGCCAGCAGTGCGGTGAACACTGAAGCTTTCTTT. The rearrangement joins TRBV12-3 or TRBV12-4 to TRBJ1-1; no definite D call. Trimming stripped 5 bases from V and 0 bases from J, with 4 bases between. This CDR3 contains 12 residues.

CDR3 bases: TGCGCCAGCAGCTTAGAATCAGGGGCTGGAAACACCATATATTTT. Translating gives CASSLESGAGNTIYF. The chain recombines TRBV5-1 with TRBJ1-3; TRBD1 is a possible D gene (6 bases). The V end lost 2 bases, the J end lost 2 bases, and 11 bases lay between the germline ends. CDR1 and CDR2 (germline): SGHRS, YFSETQ. This CDR3 has 15 residues.

The chain combines TRBV30 with TRBJ1-4; D is uncertain. The V end was cut by 3 bases, the J end by 7 bases, with 18 bases between. The CDR3 is 15 residues long. Looked up from germline, CDR1 is GTSNPN and CDR2 is SVGIG (reference sequence). DNA for the CDR3: TGTGCCTGGAGCGGGCAAGGGTCTGGAGGTGAAAAACTGTTTTTT. It encodes CAWSGQGSGGEKLFF.

The chain recombines TRBV4-2 with TRBJ2-7; 8 bases are a match to TRBD1. Trimming took 5 bases from V and 5 from J; bases not matched to a gene: 5. Germline V gene sequence: CDR1 LGHNA, CDR2 YNFKEQ. This CDR3 spans 13 amino acids. The CDR3 loop reads CASSSRQGNEQYF. For the CDR3, the DNA is TGTGCCAGCAGCTCCCGACAGGGGAACGAGCAGTACTTC.

In its sample, this clone is large. The same CDR3 is also encoded by other DNA sequences in this sample. The chain employs TRBV4-1 and TRBJ2-2, with 7 bases aligning to TRBD1. The V gene's germline CDR1 is MGHRA and CDR2 YSYEKL. The CDR3 runs to 14 residues. The junction had 6 bases not matched to a gene; V was cut back by 6 bases and J by 5 bases. CDR3 loop: CASSPDRATGELFF. The CDR3, as DNA: TGCGCCAGCAGTCCTGACAGGGCAACCGGGGAGCTGTTTTTT.

The rearrangement joins TRBV10-2 to TRBJ2-3; tentatively, D is TRBD2 (5 bases). Germline V gene lookup returns CDR1 WSHSY and CDR2 SAAADI. The V and J ends lost 7 bases and 1 base respectively, with 12 bases between them. The CDR3 covers 14 residues. The CDR3 is CASTFSGGTDTQYF. CDR3 nucleotide sequence: TGCGCCAGCACATTTTCCGGGGGCACAGATACGCAGTATTTT.

At least ten counts were recorded for this clone. This chain uses TRBV6-5 with TRBJ1-2; D gene unclear. CDR3 length: 14 residues. V lost 4 bases and J 7 bases, leaving 16 bases between the germline ends. Germline V gene lookup returns CDR1 MNHEY and CDR2 SVGAGI. CDR3 sequence reads: CASSLEKSTLGYTF. Written as DNA, the CDR3 is TGTGCCAGCAGTTTGGAGAAAAGTACCCTTGGCTACACCTTC.

The chain couples TRBV6-5 to TRBJ1-5; D uncertain. Looked up from germline, CDR1 is MNHEY and CDR2 is SVGAGI. V lost 5 bases and J lost 5, with 10 bases in between. The CDR3 extends over 13 amino acids. CDR3 region: CASSRQLDQPQHF. For the CDR3, the DNA is TGTGCCAGCAGTCGACAACTTGATCAGCCCCAGCATTTT.

V gene TRBV5-1 combines with J gene TRBJ2-5, with D possibly TRBD1 on 6 matching bases. Germline CDR1 and CDR2: SGHRS and YFSETQ. The V end lost 5 bases, the J end lost 5 bases, and 19 bases lay between the germline ends. The CDR3 length is 15 residues. The CDR3 loop reads CASRSQGWSSETQYF. The CDR3 DNA sequence: TGCGCCAGCAGGTCACAGGGCTGGAGTTCGGAGACCCAGTACTTC.

This sequence joins TRBV19 and TRBJ1-1; D is possibly TRBD1 (6 bases). Germline-derived CDR1 and CDR2 are LNHDA and SQIVND (reference sequence). V lost 0 bases and J lost 0, with 11 bases in between. The CDR3 is made up of 16 amino acids. CDR3 sequence: CASSIDHRAMNTEAFF. CDR3 bases: TGTGCCAGTAGTATAGACCACAGGGCTATGAACACTGAAGCTTTCTTT.

The V gene is TRBV11-2, the J gene TRBJ2-1; D remains ambiguous. The CDR3 length is 12 residues. Germline V gene sequence: CDR1 SGHAT, CDR2 FQNNGV. Trimming removed 5 bases at V and 4 bases at J, with 6 bases between. CDR3 in DNA: TGTGCCAGCAGCCCCCAATACAATGAGCAGTTCTTC. Its translation: CASSPQYNEQFF.